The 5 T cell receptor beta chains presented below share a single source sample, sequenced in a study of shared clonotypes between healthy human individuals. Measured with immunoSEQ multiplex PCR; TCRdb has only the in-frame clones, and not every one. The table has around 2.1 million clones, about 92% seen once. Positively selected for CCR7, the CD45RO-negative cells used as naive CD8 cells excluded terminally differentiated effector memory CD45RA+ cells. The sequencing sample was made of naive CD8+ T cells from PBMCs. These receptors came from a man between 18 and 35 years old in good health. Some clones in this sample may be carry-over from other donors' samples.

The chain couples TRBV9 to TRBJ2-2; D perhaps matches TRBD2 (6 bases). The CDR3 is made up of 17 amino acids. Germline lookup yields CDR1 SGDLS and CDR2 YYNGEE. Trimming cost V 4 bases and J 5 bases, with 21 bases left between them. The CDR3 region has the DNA TGTGCCAGCAGCTCCTACCAGGTGGGGCGGGGAACCGGGGAGCTGTTTTTT. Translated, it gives CASSSYQVGRGTGELFF.

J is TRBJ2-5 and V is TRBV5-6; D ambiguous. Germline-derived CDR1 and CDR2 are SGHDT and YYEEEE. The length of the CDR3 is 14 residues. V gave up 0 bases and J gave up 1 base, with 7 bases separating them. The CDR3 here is CASSLEASQETQYF. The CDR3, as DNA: TGTGCCAGCAGCTTGGAAGCCAGCCAAGAGACCCAGTACTTC.

This CDR3 reads CASSERSNRGNQPQHF. The CDR3 coding sequence is TGTGCCAGCAGTGAGCGTAGTAACAGGGGTAATCAGCCCCAGCATTTT. The chain uses TRBV2 and TRBJ1-5, with 7 bases fitting TRBD1. Germline CDR1 SNHLY, CDR2 FYNNEI. With V trimmed by 3 bases and J by 4 bases, 9 bases remained unmatched. The CDR3 extends over 16 amino acids. The full variable domain, in which reference TRBV2 and TRBJ1-5 provide the parts outside the CDR3, is EPEVTQTPSHQVTQMGQEVILRCVPISNHLYFYWYRQILGQKVEFLVSFYNNEISEKSEIFDDQFSVERPDGSNFTLKIRSTKLEDSAMYFCASSERSNRGNQPQHFGDGTRLSIL.

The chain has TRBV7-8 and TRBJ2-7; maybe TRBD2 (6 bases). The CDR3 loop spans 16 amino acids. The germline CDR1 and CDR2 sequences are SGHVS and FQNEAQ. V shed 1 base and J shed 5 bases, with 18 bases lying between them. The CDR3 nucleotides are TGTGCCAGCAGCTTAGGTTCCCCTTCATGGGGGGACGAGCAGTACTTC. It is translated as CASSLGSPSWGDEQYF.

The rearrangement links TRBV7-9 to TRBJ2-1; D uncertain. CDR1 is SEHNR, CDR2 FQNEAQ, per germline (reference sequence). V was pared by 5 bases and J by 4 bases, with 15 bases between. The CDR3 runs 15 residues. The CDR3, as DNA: TGTGCCAGCAGCACTGACACCTCATATTACAATGAGCAGTTCTTC. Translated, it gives CASSTDTSYYNEQFF.